These T cell receptor beta chains were read from a single sample in a study of OX40 agonist ivuxolimab in advanced cancers. Produced via immunoSEQ multiplex PCR; TCRdb's table is partial and in-frame only. Among around 47,000 clones listed, more than 85% were seen once. Material: CD4+ or CD8+ T cells sorted from blood, obtained in a trial of the OX40 agonist ivuxolimab. The origin of the receptors is an adult with an advanced solid tumor such as melanoma, head and neck, liver or kidney cancer. Both conserved end residues are part of each CDR3. The order of the fields is clone size, V gene, D gene, J gene, CDR3 protein, CDR3 DNA. D genes are given only for firm matches. Size is omitted from some rows. Given values are once, few, many or a class for expanded clones.

>.|TRBV4-3|TRBD1|TRBJ2-7
CASSHIQGSSYEQYF
TGCGCCAGCAGCCACATACAGGGGAGCTCCTACGAGCAGTACTTC
>.|TRBV5-1|TRBD1|TRBJ1-1
CASSFGQGSTEAFF
TGCGCCAGCAGCTTCGGACAGGGGAGCACTGAAGCTTTCTTT
>.|TRBV4-1|TRBD1|TRBJ2-7
CASSPSGGLYEQYF
TGCGCCAGCAGCCCCTCAGGGGGCCTCTACGAGCAGTACTTC
>.|TRBV6-1|.|TRBJ2-2
CASSYPGELFF
TGTGCCAGCAGTTACCCCGGGGAGCTGTTTTTT
>.|TRBV5-1|.|TRBJ2-1
CASNPYRASNEQFF
TGCGCCAGCAACCCATACAGGGCCTCCAATGAGCAGTTCTTC
>once|TRBV14|.|TRBJ1-1
CASSHLGGAPNKVPEAFF
TGTGCCAGCAGCCACCTGGGGGGGGCCCCTAATAAGGTGCCTGAAGCTTTCTTT
>.|TRBV19|TRBD1|TRBJ1-2
CASKVQGAGYDGYTF
TGTGCCAGTAAGGTCCAGGGGGCGGGCTATGATGGCTACACCTTC
>.|TRBV4-3|.|TRBJ1-2
CASSQETTGHYGYTF
TGCGCCAGCAGCCAAGAAACGACCGGGCACTATGGCTACACCTTC
>.|TRBV9|.|TRBJ2-7
CASSDLGGPGEQYF
TGTGCCAGCAGCGACCTCGGGGGGCCCGGCGAGCAGTACTTC
>.|TRBV27|.|TRBJ1-2
CASSLSWQGYGYTF
TGTGCCAGCAGTTTATCTTGGCAGGGCTATGGCTACACCTTC
>.|TRBV5-1|.|TRBJ2-5
CASSLGGGLQETQYF
TGCGCCAGCAGCTTGGGAGGGGGGCTTCAAGAGACCCAGTACTTC
>.|TRBV4-1|.|TRBJ1-1
CASSRQPLREAFF
TGCGCCAGCAGCCGACAACCCTTGAGGGAAGCTTTCTTT
>.|TRBV6-5|.|TRBJ1-5
CASSTNQPQHF
TGTGCCAGCAGCACCAACCAGCCCCAGCATTTT
>.|TRBV7-8|.|TRBJ1-3
CASSPFDGPSGNTIYF
TGTGCCAGCAGCCCCTTTGACGGACCCTCTGGAAACACCATATATTTT
>.|TRBV27|.|TRBJ1-6
CASSPTGYTSPLHF
TGTGCCAGCAGTCCCACGGGATATACTTCACCCCTCCACTTT
>once|TRBV30|.|TRBJ2-7
CAWRRGPSSYEQYF
TGTGCCTGGAGGCGGGGACCGAGCTCCTACGAGCAGTACTTC
>.|TRBV4-1|TRBD2|TRBJ2-1
CASSQGGAGGHFEQFF
TGCGCCAGCAGCCAAGGGGGAGCGGGGGGCCATTTTGAGCAGTTCTTC
>.|TRBV7-9|.|TRBJ2-1
CASRSQFGEQFF
TGTGCCAGCAGGTCACAGTTTGGTGAGCAGTTCTTC
>.|TRBV6-5|TRBD1|TRBJ2-7
CASSPLQGVYEQYF
TGTGCCAGCAGCCCGCTACAGGGGGTGTACGAGCAGTACTTC
>.|TRBV7-8|.|TRBJ2-5
CASSPSNGLETQYF
TGTGCCAGCAGCCCCTCTAACGGGTTAGAGACCCAGTACTTC
>.|TRBV4-1|TRBD2|TRBJ2-3
CASSPRERGGTDTQYF
TGCGCCAGCAGCCCTCGGGAGCGGGGGGGCACAGATACGCAGTATTTT
>few|TRBV9|.|TRBJ1-1
CASSVYGYTEAFF
TGTGCCAGCAGCGTATACGGGTACACTGAAGCTTTCTTT
>medium-sized|TRBV29-1|.|TRBJ2-7
CSLSGAEQYF
TGCAGCCTATCAGGAGCCGAGCAGTACTTC
>.|TRBV30|.|TRBJ1-2
CAWITVELPLPYGYTF
TGTGCCTGGATTACAGTTGAGTTACCCCTTCCATATGGCTACACCTTC
>.|TRBV7-8|.|TRBJ1-5
CASSLLPGSNQPQHF
TGTGCCAGCAGCTTACTTCCCGGAAGCAATCAGCCCCAGCATTTT
>.|TRBV4-1|.|TRBJ1-4
CASSQDPGRVEKLFF
TGCGCCAGCAGCCAAGACCCGGGCCGTGTGGAAAAACTGTTTTTT
>.|TRBV4-1|.|TRBJ2-7
CASSQEIAYSYEQYF
TGCGCCAGCAGCCAAGAAATAGCCTACTCCTACGAGCAGTACTTC
>.|TRBV14|TRBD2|TRBJ2-2
CASSQGWSSGATGELFF
TGTGCCAGCAGCCAAGGATGGTCTAGCGGGGCCACCGGGGAGCTGTTTTTT
>.|TRBV9|.|TRBJ1-3
CASSPGSGRVSGNTIYF
TGTGCCAGCAGTCCAGGGTCAGGGAGAGTCTCTGGAAACACCATATATTTT
>.|TRBV2|.|TRBJ2-3
CASPKSNTQYF
TGTGCCAGCCCAAAATCTAATACGCAGTATTTT
>.|TRBV10-2|.|TRBJ2-5
CASSERQGSQETQYF
TGCGCCAGCAGTGAGAGGCAGGGGTCCCAAGAGACCCAGTACTTC
>medium-sized|TRBV6-5|TRBD1|TRBJ1-1
CASRITGGSWTEAFF
TGTGCCAGCAGAATAACAGGGGGCTCGTGGACTGAAGCTTTCTTT
>.|TRBV6-6|.|TRBJ1-4
CASSVGDEKLFF
TGTGCCAGCAGTGTGGGAGACGAAAAACTGTTTTTT
>.|TRBV30|.|TRBJ1-1
CAWSIGGYTEAFF
TGTGCCTGGAGTATAGGAGGATACACTGAAGCTTTCTTT
>once|TRBV10-1|.|TRBJ2-2
CARHHSNTGELFF
TGCGCCAGACACCATTCGAACACCGGGGAGCTGTTTTTT
>.|TRBV4-1|.|TRBJ2-2
CASSQEPKGTGELFF
TGCGCCAGCAGCCAAGAGCCTAAGGGCACCGGGGAGCTGTTTTTT
>.|TRBV7-3|.|TRBJ2-7
CASSLVWDGSYEQYF
TGTGCCAGCAGCTTAGTGTGGGACGGCTCCTACGAGCAGTACTTC
>.|TRBV6-4|TRBD1|TRBJ2-1
CASRGTGFEQFF
TGTGCCAGCAGGGGGACAGGGTTTGAGCAGTTCTTC
>few|TRBV5-6|.|TRBJ2-5
CASSLGLGGAQYF
TGTGCCAGCAGCTTGGGGTTAGGGGGTGCCCAGTACTTC
>.|TRBV27|.|TRBJ1-1
CASSLVWGSIEAFF
TGTGCCAGCAGTTTAGTGTGGGGATCTATTGAAGCTTTCTTT
>.|TRBV11-2|.|TRBJ1-1
CASSLGPSGTEAFF
TGTGCCAGCAGCTTAGGACCCTCAGGGACTGAAGCTTTCTTT
>.|TRBV13|.|TRBJ2-2
CASSFRGRDTGELFF
TGTGCCAGCAGCTTTCGGGGACGGGACACCGGGGAGCTGTTTTTT
>.|TRBV6-5|.|TRBJ2-2
CASSYLIEGSGELFF
TGTGCCAGCAGTTACCTCATCGAAGGGTCCGGGGAGCTGTTTTTT
>.|TRBV4-1|TRBD1|TRBJ2-5
CASSQDSRTGGLETQYF
TGCGCCAGCAGCCAAGATTCCCGGACAGGGGGCCTTGAGACCCAGTACTTC
>.|TRBV11-2|.|TRBJ2-3
CASSFDGATSTDTQYF
TGTGCCAGCAGCTTTGACGGGGCGACTAGCACAGATACGCAGTATTTT
>.|TRBV10-2|.|TRBJ2-1
CASSVGSDEQFF
TGCGCCAGCAGTGTTGGTTCCGATGAGCAGTTCTTC
>.|TRBV15|.|TRBJ2-7
CATSRGRDYEQYF
TGTGCCACCAGCAGGGGTCGCGACTACGAGCAGTACTTC
>.|TRBV11-2|TRBD2|TRBJ2-7
CASSLRWTSGGLSSYEQYF
TGTGCCAGCAGCTTAAGGTGGACTAGCGGGGGCCTGAGCTCCTACGAGCAGTACTTC